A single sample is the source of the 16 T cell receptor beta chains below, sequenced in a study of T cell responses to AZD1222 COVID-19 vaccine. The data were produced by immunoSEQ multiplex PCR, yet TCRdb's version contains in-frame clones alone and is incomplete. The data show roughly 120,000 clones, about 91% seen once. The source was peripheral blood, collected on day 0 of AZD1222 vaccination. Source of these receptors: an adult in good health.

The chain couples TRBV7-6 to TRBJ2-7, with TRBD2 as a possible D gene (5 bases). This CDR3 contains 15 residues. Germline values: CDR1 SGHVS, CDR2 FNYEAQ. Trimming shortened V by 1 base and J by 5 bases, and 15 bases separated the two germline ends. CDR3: CASSLVIEGLDEQYF. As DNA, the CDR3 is TGTGCCAGCAGCTTAGTGATAGAGGGCCTCGACGAGCAGTACTTC.

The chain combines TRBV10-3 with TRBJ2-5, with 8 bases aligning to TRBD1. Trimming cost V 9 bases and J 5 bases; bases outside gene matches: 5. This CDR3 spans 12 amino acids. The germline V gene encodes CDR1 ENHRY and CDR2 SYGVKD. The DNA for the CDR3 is TGTGCCATACAGGGGGTTGGGGAGACCCAGTACTTC. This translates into CAIQGVGETQYF.

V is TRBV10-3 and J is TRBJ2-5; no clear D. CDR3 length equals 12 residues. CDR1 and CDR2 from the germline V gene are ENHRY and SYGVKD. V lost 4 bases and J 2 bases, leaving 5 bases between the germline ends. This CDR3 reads CAISVRQETQYF. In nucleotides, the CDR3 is TGTGCCATCAGTGTTCGACAAGAGACCCAGTACTTC.

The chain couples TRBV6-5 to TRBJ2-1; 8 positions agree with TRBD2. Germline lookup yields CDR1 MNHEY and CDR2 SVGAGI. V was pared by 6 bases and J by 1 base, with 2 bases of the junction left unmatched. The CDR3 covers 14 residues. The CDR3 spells CASRLADSYNEQFF. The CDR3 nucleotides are TGTGCCAGCAGACTAGCGGATTCCTACAATGAGCAGTTCTTC.

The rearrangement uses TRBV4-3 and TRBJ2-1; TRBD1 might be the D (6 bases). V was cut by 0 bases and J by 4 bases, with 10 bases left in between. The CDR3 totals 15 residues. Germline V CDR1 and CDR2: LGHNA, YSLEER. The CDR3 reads CASSQDYRVYNEQFF. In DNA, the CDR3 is TGCGCCAGCAGCCAAGATTACAGGGTTTACAATGAGCAGTTCTTC.

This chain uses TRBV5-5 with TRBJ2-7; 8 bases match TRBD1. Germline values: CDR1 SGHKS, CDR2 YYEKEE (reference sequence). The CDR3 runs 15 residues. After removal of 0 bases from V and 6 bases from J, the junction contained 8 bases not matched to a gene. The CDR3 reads CASSLAPQGAFEQYF. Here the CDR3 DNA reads TGTGCCAGCAGCTTGGCCCCCCAGGGGGCTTTCGAGCAGTACTTC.

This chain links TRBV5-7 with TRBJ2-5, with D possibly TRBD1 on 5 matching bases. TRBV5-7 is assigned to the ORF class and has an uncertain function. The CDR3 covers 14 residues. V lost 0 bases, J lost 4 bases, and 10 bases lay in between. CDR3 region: CASSLEGRVETQYF. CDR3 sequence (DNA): TGTGCCAGCAGCTTGGAGGGCAGGGTAGAGACCCAGTACTTC.

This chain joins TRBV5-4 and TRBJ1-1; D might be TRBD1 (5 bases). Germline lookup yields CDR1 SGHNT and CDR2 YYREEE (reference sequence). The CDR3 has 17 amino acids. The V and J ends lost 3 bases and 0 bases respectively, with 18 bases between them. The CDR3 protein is CASSSPGVGSMNTEAFF. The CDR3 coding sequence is TGTGCCAGCAGCTCACCGGGGGTAGGAAGCATGAACACTGAAGCTTTCTTT.

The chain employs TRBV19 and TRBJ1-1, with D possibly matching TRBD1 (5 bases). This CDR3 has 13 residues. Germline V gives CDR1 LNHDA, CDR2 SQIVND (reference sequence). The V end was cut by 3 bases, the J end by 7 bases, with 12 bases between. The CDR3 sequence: CASSIMTAREAFF. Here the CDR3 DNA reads TGTGCCAGTAGTATTATGACAGCCCGTGAAGCTTTCTTT.

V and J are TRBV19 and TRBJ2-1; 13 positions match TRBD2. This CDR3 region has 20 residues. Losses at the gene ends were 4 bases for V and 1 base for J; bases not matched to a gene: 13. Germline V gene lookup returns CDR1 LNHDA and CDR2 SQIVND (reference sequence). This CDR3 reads CASSTRTSGSFVGSYNEQFF. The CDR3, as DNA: TGTGCCAGTAGTACCCGGACTAGCGGGAGTTTCGTGGGGTCCTACAATGAGCAGTTCTTC.

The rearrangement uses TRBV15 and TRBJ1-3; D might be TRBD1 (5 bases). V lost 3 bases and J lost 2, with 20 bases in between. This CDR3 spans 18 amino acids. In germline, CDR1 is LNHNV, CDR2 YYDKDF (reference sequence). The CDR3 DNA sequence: TGTGCCACCAGCAGTACAGGTGTATTGACGTCTACTGGAAACACCATATATTTT. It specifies CATSSTGVLTSTGNTIYF.

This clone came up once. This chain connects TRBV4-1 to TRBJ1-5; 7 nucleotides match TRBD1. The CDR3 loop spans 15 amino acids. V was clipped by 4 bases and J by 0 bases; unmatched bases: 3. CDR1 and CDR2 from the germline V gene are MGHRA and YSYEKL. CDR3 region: CASSPAGGSNQPQHF. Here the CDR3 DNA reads TGCGCCAGCAGCCCCGCAGGGGGTAGCAATCAGCCCCAGCATTTT.

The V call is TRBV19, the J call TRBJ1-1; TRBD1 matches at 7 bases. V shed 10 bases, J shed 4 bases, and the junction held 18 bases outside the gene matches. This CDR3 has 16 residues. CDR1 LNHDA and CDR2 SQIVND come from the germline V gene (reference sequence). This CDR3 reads CATRIPGQRSFTEAFF. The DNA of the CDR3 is TGTGCCACCCGAATTCCGGGACAGAGAAGTTTCACTGAAGCTTTCTTT.

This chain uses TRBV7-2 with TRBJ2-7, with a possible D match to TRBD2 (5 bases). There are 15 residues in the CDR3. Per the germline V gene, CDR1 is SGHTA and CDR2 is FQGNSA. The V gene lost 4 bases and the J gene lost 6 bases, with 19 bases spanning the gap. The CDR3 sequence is CASSSSPTASSEQYF. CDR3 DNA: TGTGCCAGCAGCTCTAGCCCCACGGCTAGCTCCGAGCAGTACTTC.

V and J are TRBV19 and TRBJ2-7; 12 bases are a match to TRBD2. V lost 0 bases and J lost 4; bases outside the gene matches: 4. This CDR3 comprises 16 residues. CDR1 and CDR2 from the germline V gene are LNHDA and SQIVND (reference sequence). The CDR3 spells CASSIDLTSGRYEQYF. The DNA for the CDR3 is TGTGCCAGTAGTATAGATCTCACTAGCGGGAGGTACGAGCAGTACTTC.

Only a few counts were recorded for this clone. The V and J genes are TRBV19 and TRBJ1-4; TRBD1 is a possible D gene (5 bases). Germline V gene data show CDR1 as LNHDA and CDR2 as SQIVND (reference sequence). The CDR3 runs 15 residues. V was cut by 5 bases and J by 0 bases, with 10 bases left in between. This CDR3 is CASSSATATNEKLFF. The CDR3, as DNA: TGTGCCAGTAGTTCCGCGACAGCAACTAATGAAAAACTGTTTTTT.